This entry lists 13 T cell receptor beta chains sequenced from one sample in a study of breast tumors, draining lymph nodes, adjacent tissues. One entry per CDR3 protein results from TCRdb running MiXCR on the multiplex PCR reads. The profile shows 120,000 or so distinct CDR3 sequences, just under 20% of them singletons. Samples came from axillary lymph nodes draining the breast cancer. The source material was axillary lymph node tissue. The origin of the receptors is a female donor with breast cancer. Some clones in this sample may be carry-over from other donors' samples.

This clonotype occurred many times. CDR3 residues: CAISILSGTATGELFF. Here the CDR3 DNA reads TGTGCCATCAGTATACTATCCGGGACAGCCACCGGGGAGCTGTTTTTT. This chain connects TRBV10-3 to TRBJ2-2; 7 bases fit TRBD1. CDR3 length equals 16 residues. Germline V gives CDR1 ENHRY, CDR2 SYGVKD. Trimming cost V 5 bases and J 4 bases; bases outside gene matches: 10.

The chain joins TRBV12-3 or TRBV12-4 to TRBJ1-5, with TRBD1 as a possible D gene (6 bases). The CDR3 is 14 amino acids. Trimming left V 6 bases short and J 5 bases short, with 14 bases between. CDR3 region: CASSQGQRDQPQHF. The CDR3 DNA follows: TGTGCCAGCAGCCAAGGACAGAGAGATCAGCCCCAGCATTTT.

Comments on this clonotype: One end of the junction does not line up with germline, which may come from a read error. The chain combines TRBV6-6 with TRBJ2-2; D is undetermined. From germline, CDR1 is MNHNY and CDR2 SVGAGI (reference sequence). The CDR3 runs 14 residues. CDR3 residues: CAGRPPPKLRELFF. The DNA for the CDR3 is TGTGCCGGCAGACCCCCCCCTAAGCTCCGGGAGCTGTTTTTT.

This clonotype was observed many times. The J gene is TRBJ2-3, the V gene TRBV7-3; 10 bases fit TRBD2. CDR3 size: 14 residues. Germline-derived CDR1 and CDR2 are SGHTA and FQGTGA. Trimming cost V 1 base and J 6 bases; bases outside gene matches: 1. Here the CDR3 reads CASSLMGLADTQYF. CDR3 in DNA: TGTGCCAGCAGCTTAATGGGACTAGCGGATACGCAGTATTTT.

This clonotype was detected many times. This chain links TRBV6-5 with TRBJ1-5, with 10 bases lining up with TRBD1. CDR3 length: 16 residues. Trimming took 4 bases from V and 4 from J; bases not matched to a gene: 7. Germline V gene lookup returns CDR1 MNHEY and CDR2 SVGAGI. The CDR3 DNA is TGTGCCAGCAGTTTGACAGGGGGCGCGGGAAATCAGCCCCAGCATTTT. Protein: CASSLTGGAGNQPQHF.

This clonotype showed up many times. The gene calls are TRBV3-1 and TRBJ1-6; no clear D gene. Between the trimmed V and J ends, which lost 1 base and 11 bases, there was a span of 15 bases. Per the germline V gene, CDR1 is LGHDT and CDR2 is YNNKEL (reference sequence). CDR3 size: 15 residues. CDR3 sequence: CASSQGPETSPPLHF. Written as DNA, the CDR3 is TGTGCCAGCAGCCAAGGGCCGGAGACTTCCCCACCCCTCCACTTT.

The sample holds many counts of this clonotype. This chain links TRBV15 with TRBJ1-3; D gene uncertain. This CDR3 has 14 amino acids. The ends were cut back, 6 bases at V and 0 bases at J, with 9 bases in the middle. Germline CDR1 LNHNV, CDR2 YYDKDF (reference sequence). CDR3 coding DNA: TGTGCCACCAGTTCAGGTCTCTCTGGAAACACCATATATTTT. Its protein product is CATSSGLSGNTIYF.

The V and J genes are TRBV28 and TRBJ2-7, with 10 bases lining up with TRBD2. The ends lost 8 bases at V and 4 bases at J; junction bases unmatched: 11. Per the germline V gene, CDR1 is MDHEN and CDR2 is SYDVKM. The length of the CDR3 is 15 residues. The CDR3: CASSPPGTSAYEQYF. The DNA of the CDR3 is TGTGCCAGCTCTCCACCCGGGACTAGCGCTTACGAGCAGTACTTC.

The sample holds many counts of this clonotype. The chain recombines TRBV2 with TRBJ1-6; no clear D gene. This CDR3 contains 12 residues. Trimming removed 4 bases from V and 7 bases from J, with 5 bases in between. CDR1 and CDR2 from the germline V gene are SNHLY and FYNNEI. The CDR3 coding sequence is TGTGCCAGCAGTGGTCGGAATTCACCCCTCCACTTT. Amino acid sequence: CASSGRNSPLHF.

In this sample, this clonotype turned up many times. This chain's CDR3 is CASSLGQEYEQYF. As DNA, the CDR3 is TGTGCCAGCAGCTTAGGACAGGAATACGAGCAGTACTTC. The chain couples TRBV7-2 to TRBJ2-7; possibly TRBD1 for D (6 bases). The CDR3 length is 13 residues. Per the germline V gene, CDR1 is SGHTA and CDR2 is FQGNSA. The germline V and J ends were trimmed by 1 base and 4 bases, with 8 bases remaining between them.

Note on this clonotype: A much bigger clone sits one base away, suggesting this may be a read error. The chain is built from TRBV12-5 and TRBJ2-1, with D tentatively TRBD2 (6 bases). CDR3 length: 11 amino acids. Germline CDR1 and CDR2: LGHNT and FRNRAP. Here the CDR3 DNA reads TGTGCTGGTGGGACGGGGACTCTGCAGTTCTTC. Protein: CAGGTGTLQFF.

At least ten counts were recorded for this clonotype. J is TRBJ2-7 and V is TRBV3-1; 9 bases match TRBD1. Germline trimming cut 4 bases from V and 6 bases from J; bases unmatched to any gene: 7. Looked up from germline, CDR1 is LGHDT and CDR2 is YNNKEL (reference sequence). The CDR3 extends over 14 amino acids. This CDR3 reads CASSLRDRAPEQYF. The CDR3 coding sequence is TGTGCCAGCAGCCTCCGGGACAGGGCCCCCGAGCAGTACTTC.

This clonotype was found many times. The chain uses TRBV20-1 and TRBJ1-3; D is possibly TRBD1 (5 bases). Germline V gene data show CDR1 as DFQATT and CDR2 as SNEGSKA (reference sequence). Deletions cut 3 bases from V and 0 bases from J, with 18 bases between. The CDR3 extends over 17 amino acids. CDR3 in DNA: TGCAGTGCTAGTACCCCTCCTGGCGGGACCTCTGGAAACACCATATATTTT. The encoded protein is CSASTPPGGTSGNTIYF.